This TCR beta chain stems from a study of T cell responses to AZD1222 COVID-19 vaccine. Some clones are missing from TCRdb's copy, which holds only in-frame ones; the method was immunoSEQ multiplex PCR. The sample contains 100,000 or so clones, about nine tenths of which appear only once. The study pooled second doses at about 4 or about 12 weeks. CDR3 length: 17 residues. CDR1 is SGHRS and CDR2 is YFSETQ in the germline V gene. J was trimmed by 8 bases and V by 4 bases; bases with no gene match: 19. This clone was seen a handful of times. The TCR sequence derives from an adult who received the AZD1222 COVID-19 vaccine. The rearrangement uses TRBV5-1 and TRBJ1-2; 8 bases are a match to TRBD1. The sample in question was peripheral blood, obtained 28 days after the second AZD1222 dose. The CDR3 bases are TGCGCCAGCAGCAAAACCGGGACAGGCCCTTCTCAGGGGGGCTACACCTTC. Protein: CASSKTGTGPSQGGYTF.